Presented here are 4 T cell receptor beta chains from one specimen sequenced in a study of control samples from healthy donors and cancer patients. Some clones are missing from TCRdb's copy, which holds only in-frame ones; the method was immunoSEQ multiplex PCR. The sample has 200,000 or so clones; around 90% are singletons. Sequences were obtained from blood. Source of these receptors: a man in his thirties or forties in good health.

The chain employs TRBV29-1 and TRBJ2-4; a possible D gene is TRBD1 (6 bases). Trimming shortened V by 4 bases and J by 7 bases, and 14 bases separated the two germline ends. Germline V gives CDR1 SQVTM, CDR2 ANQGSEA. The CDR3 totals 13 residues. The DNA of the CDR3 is TGCAGCGTTGCCGGGACATTGGGGAACATTCAGTACTTC. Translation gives CSVAGTLGNIQYF. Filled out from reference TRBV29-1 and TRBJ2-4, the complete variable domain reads SAVISQKPSRDICQRGTSLTIQCQVDSQVTMMFWYRQQPGQSLTLIATANQGSEATYESGFVIDKFPISRPNLTFSTLTVSNMSPEDSSIYLCSVAGTLGNIQYFGAGTRLSVL.

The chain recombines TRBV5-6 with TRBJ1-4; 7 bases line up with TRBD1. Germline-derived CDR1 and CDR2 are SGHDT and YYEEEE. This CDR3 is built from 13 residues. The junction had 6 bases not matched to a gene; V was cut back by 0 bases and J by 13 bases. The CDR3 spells CASSLGQGFRLFF. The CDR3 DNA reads TGTGCCAGCAGCTTGGGACAGGGTTTTAGACTGTTTTTT.

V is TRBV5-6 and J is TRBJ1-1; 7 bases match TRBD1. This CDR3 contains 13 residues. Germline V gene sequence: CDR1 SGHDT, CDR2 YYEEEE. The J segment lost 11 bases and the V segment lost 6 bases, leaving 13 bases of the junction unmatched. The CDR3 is CASTPGGTLRAFF. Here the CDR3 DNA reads TGTGCCAGCACCCCAGGGGGGACCCTTAGGGCTTTCTTT.

The CDR3: CASSSSSAYEQYF. CDR3 nucleotide sequence: TGTGCCAGCAGCTCGAGCAGTGCCTACGAGCAGTACTTC. The chain couples TRBV5-5 to TRBJ2-7; D gene uncertain. Germline CDR1 reads SGHKS; CDR2 reads YYEKEE (reference sequence). Between the trimmed V and J ends, which lost 3 bases and 2 bases, there was a span of 9 bases. The CDR3 contains 13 residues.